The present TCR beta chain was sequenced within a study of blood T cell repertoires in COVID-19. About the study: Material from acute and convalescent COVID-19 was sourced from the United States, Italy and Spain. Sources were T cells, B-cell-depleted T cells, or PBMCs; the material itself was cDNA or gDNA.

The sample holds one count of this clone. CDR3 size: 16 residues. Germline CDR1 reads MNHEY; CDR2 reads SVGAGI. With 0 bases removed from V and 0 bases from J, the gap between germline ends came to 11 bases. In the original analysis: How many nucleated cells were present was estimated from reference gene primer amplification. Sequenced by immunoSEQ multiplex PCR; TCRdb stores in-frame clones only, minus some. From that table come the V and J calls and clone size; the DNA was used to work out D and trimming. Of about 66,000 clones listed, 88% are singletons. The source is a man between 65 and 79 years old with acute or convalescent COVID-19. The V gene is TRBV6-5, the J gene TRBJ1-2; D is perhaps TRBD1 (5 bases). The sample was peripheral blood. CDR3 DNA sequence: TGTGCCAGCAGTTACTCGAAGGGGCAGTCTAACTATGGCTACACCTTC. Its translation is CASSYSKGQSNYGYTF.